This is a list of T cell receptor beta chains from one sample in a study of Tregs in tolerant kidney transplant recipients. Data came from immunoSEQ multiplex PCR; TCRdb stores just in-frame clones and leaves some out. Among hundreds of thousands of clones listed, 80% to 85% were seen once. The specimen sequenced was CD4+ T cells from blood. These receptors came from a human donor in good health. Each CDR3 is given with its conserved first and last residue. Fields, in order: V gene, J gene, clone size, D gene, CDR3 protein, CDR3 DNA. D genes are given only for firm matches. Size is stated for part of the rows, as once, few or many counts, or as a class when the clone is expanded.

v_call: TRBV6-4
j_call: TRBJ2-2
clone_size: -
d_call: TRBD2
cdr3_aa: CASSTAGGQVPGELFF
cdr3_nt: TGTGCCAGCAGTACTGCGGGAGGGCAAGTGCCCGGGGAGCTGTTTTTT

v_call: TRBV7-8
j_call: TRBJ2-1
clone_size: -
d_call: -
cdr3_aa: CASSLDRARSSYNEQFF
cdr3_nt: TGTGCCAGCAGCTTAGACCGGGCGAGGAGCTCCTACAATGAGCAGTTCTTC

v_call: TRBV11-3
j_call: TRBJ1-1
clone_size: -
d_call: TRBD1
cdr3_aa: CASSFRTGYIMNTEAFF
cdr3_nt: TGTGCCAGCAGCTTCCGGACAGGGTATATCATGAACACTGAAGCTTTCTTT

v_call: TRBV27
j_call: TRBJ2-5
clone_size: -
d_call: TRBD1
cdr3_aa: CASSTDRGKTQYF
cdr3_nt: TGTGCCAGCAGCACGGACAGGGGTAAGACCCAGTACTTC

v_call: TRBV18
j_call: TRBJ1-1
clone_size: -
d_call: -
cdr3_aa: CASSPGQGLHMNTEAFF
cdr3_nt: TGTGCCAGCTCACCAGGGCAGGGTCTGCACATGAACACTGAAGCTTTCTTT

v_call: TRBV5-1
j_call: TRBJ1-4
clone_size: -
d_call: TRBD1
cdr3_aa: CASSLGQVTTNEKLFF
cdr3_nt: TGCGCCAGCAGTTTGGGACAGGTTACAACTAATGAAAAACTGTTTTTT

v_call: TRBV9
j_call: TRBJ2-5
clone_size: -
d_call: -
cdr3_aa: CASSPGTGEETQYF
cdr3_nt: TGTGCCAGCAGCCCAGGGACGGGCGAAGAGACCCAGTACTTC

v_call: TRBV5-8
j_call: TRBJ1-2
clone_size: -
d_call: -
cdr3_aa: CASSLGGWDSYGYTF
cdr3_nt: TGTGCCAGCAGCCTAGGGGGTTGGGATTCCTATGGCTACACCTTC

v_call: TRBV19
j_call: TRBJ1-4
clone_size: -
d_call: TRBD1
cdr3_aa: CASSIGTGPLRNEKLFF
cdr3_nt: TGTGCCAGTAGTATCGGGACAGGCCCTCTGAGGAATGAAAAACTGTTTTTT

v_call: TRBV7-2
j_call: TRBJ2-7
clone_size: -
d_call: TRBD2
cdr3_aa: CASSLAPGSGRMGEQYF
cdr3_nt: TGTGCCAGCAGCTTAGCTCCGGGTAGCGGGAGAATGGGGGAGCAGTACTTC

v_call: TRBV7-8
j_call: TRBJ2-5
clone_size: -
d_call: -
cdr3_aa: CASSLGPLRETQYF
cdr3_nt: TGTGCCAGCAGCTTAGGGCCGCTCCGGGAGACCCAGTACTTC

v_call: TRBV23-1
j_call: TRBJ1-6
clone_size: once
d_call: -
cdr3_aa: CASSLYNSPLHF
cdr3_nt: TGCGCCAGCAGTCTTTATAATTCACCCCTCCACTTT

v_call: TRBV11-3
j_call: TRBJ2-7
clone_size: once
d_call: -
cdr3_aa: CASSLKGRTYEQYF
cdr3_nt: TGTGCCAGCAGCTTAAAAGGGCGTACCTACGAGCAGTACTTC

v_call: TRBV30
j_call: TRBJ1-6
clone_size: -
d_call: -
cdr3_aa: CAWSGTVGSPLHF
cdr3_nt: TGTGCCTGGAGTGGGACAGTGGGGTCACCCCTTCACTTT

v_call: TRBV27
j_call: TRBJ1-1
clone_size: -
d_call: TRBD1
cdr3_aa: CASSLPDRRNTEAFF
cdr3_nt: TGTGCCAGCAGTCTACCGGACAGGAGGAACACTGAAGCTTTCTTT

v_call: TRBV5-1
j_call: TRBJ2-6
clone_size: -
d_call: -
cdr3_aa: CASSLVVGSGANVLTF
cdr3_nt: TGCGCCAGCAGCTTGGTGGTAGGTTCTGGGGCCAACGTCCTGACTTTC

v_call: TRBV21-1
j_call: TRBJ2-5
clone_size: -
d_call: -
cdr3_aa: CASRRRGQETQYF
cdr3_nt: TGTGCCAGCCGGAGACGGGGCCAAGAGACCCAGTACTTC

v_call: TRBV7-2
j_call: TRBJ1-4
clone_size: -
d_call: -
cdr3_aa: CASSHRVPNEKLFF
cdr3_nt: TGTGCCAGCAGCCACAGGGTCCCTAATGAAAAACTGTTTTTT

v_call: TRBV12-5
j_call: TRBJ1-1
clone_size: -
d_call: -
cdr3_aa: CASGLEPNTEAFF
cdr3_nt: TGTGCTAGTGGTTTGGAACCGAACACTGAAGCTTTCTTT

v_call: TRBV7-2
j_call: TRBJ2-5
clone_size: once
d_call: TRBD2
cdr3_aa: CASSLEIRLAGETQYF
cdr3_nt: TGTGCCAGCAGCTTAGAAATCAGGCTAGCGGGAGAGACCCAGTACTTC

v_call: TRBV7-8
j_call: TRBJ2-5
clone_size: -
d_call: -
cdr3_aa: CASSLARVQVAPKETQYF
cdr3_nt: TGTGCCAGCAGCTTAGCGCGGGTGCAAGTTGCCCCTAAAGAGACCCAGTACTTC

v_call: TRBV19
j_call: TRBJ2-1
clone_size: -
d_call: -
cdr3_aa: CASSEGTYYNEQFF
cdr3_nt: TGTGCCAGTAGTGAGGGAACTTATTACAATGAGCAGTTCTTC

v_call: TRBV4-1
j_call: TRBJ2-3
clone_size: -
d_call: TRBD2
cdr3_aa: CASSQPLAGRPDTQYF
cdr3_nt: TGCGCCAGCAGCCAACCTCTAGCGGGACGTCCAGATACGCAGTATTTT

v_call: TRBV6-5
j_call: TRBJ1-1
clone_size: -
d_call: -
cdr3_aa: CASSFDRGTEAFF
cdr3_nt: TGTGCCAGCAGTTTCGACCGGGGCACTGAAGCTTTCTTT

v_call: TRBV6-6
j_call: TRBJ1-1
clone_size: -
d_call: -
cdr3_aa: CASSRTFGERSEAFF
cdr3_nt: TGTGCCAGCAGTCGGACCTTCGGGGAAAGGTCTGAAGCTTTCTTT

v_call: TRBV7-7
j_call: TRBJ2-5
clone_size: once
d_call: -
cdr3_aa: CASSLSSKETQYF
cdr3_nt: TGTGCCAGCAGCTTATCCAGTAAAGAGACCCAGTACTTC

v_call: TRBV5-5
j_call: TRBJ2-2
clone_size: -
d_call: TRBD1
cdr3_aa: CASSLGRGLTGELFF
cdr3_nt: TGTGCCAGCAGCTTGGGTAGGGGGCTCACCGGGGAGCTGTTTTTT

v_call: TRBV5-1
j_call: TRBJ2-3
clone_size: -
d_call: TRBD2
cdr3_aa: CASSTGLAGGATDTQYF
cdr3_nt: TGCGCCAGCAGCACGGGACTAGCGGGAGGTGCCACAGATACGCAGTATTTT

v_call: TRBV7-8
j_call: TRBJ2-2
clone_size: -
d_call: -
cdr3_aa: CASSLAWVPGELFF
cdr3_nt: TGTGCCAGCAGCTTAGCGTGGGTGCCCGGGGAGCTGTTTTTT

v_call: TRBV30
j_call: TRBJ1-6
clone_size: -
d_call: TRBD1
cdr3_aa: CAWRDRGRINSPLHF
cdr3_nt: TGTGCCTGGAGGGACAGGGGGCGGATCAATTCACCCCTCCACTTT

v_call: TRBV5-1
j_call: TRBJ2-2
clone_size: -
d_call: TRBD1
cdr3_aa: CASSLRTGGTGELFF
cdr3_nt: TGCGCCAGCAGCCTAAGGACAGGGGGCACCGGGGAGCTGTTTTTT

v_call: TRBV4-1
j_call: TRBJ1-2
clone_size: -
d_call: -
cdr3_aa: CASSQGWAEDNYGYTF
cdr3_nt: TGCGCCAGCAGCCAAGGTTGGGCAGAGGACAACTATGGCTACACCTTC

v_call: TRBV15
j_call: TRBJ1-5
clone_size: -
d_call: -
cdr3_aa: CATSRGGWGQPQHF
cdr3_nt: TGTGCCACCAGCAGAGGGGGATGGGGTCAGCCCCAGCATTTT

v_call: TRBV20-1
j_call: TRBJ2-7
clone_size: -
d_call: -
cdr3_aa: CSARAGIEQYF
cdr3_nt: TGCAGTGCTAGGGCAGGGATCGAGCAGTACTTC

v_call: TRBV5-1
j_call: TRBJ1-3
clone_size: -
d_call: TRBD1
cdr3_aa: CASRRDRAASGNTIYF
cdr3_nt: TGCGCCAGCAGGAGAGACAGGGCGGCCTCTGGAAACACCATATATTTT

v_call: TRBV28
j_call: TRBJ2-2
clone_size: -
d_call: TRBD2
cdr3_aa: CASSLRAGGPAGELFF
cdr3_nt: TGTGCCAGCAGTTTACGGGCGGGAGGGCCTGCAGGGGAGCTGTTTTTT

v_call: TRBV15
j_call: TRBJ2-7
clone_size: -
d_call: TRBD2
cdr3_aa: CATSPGLGDAYEQYF
cdr3_nt: TGTGCCACCAGCCCCGGACTAGGGGACGCCTACGAGCAGTACTTC